The 26 T cell receptor beta chains below were found in one sample sequenced in a study of tumor-infiltrating lymphocytes in primary liver carcinoma. From around 530 ng of total RNA, TCR beta-specific cDNA was reverse-transcribed using a constant-region primer. Three nested multiplex PCR rounds, a slightly modified ARM-PCR method, built the TCR beta libraries. In the first two PCR rounds, TRBV1-TRBV30 forward primers were paired with a C-beta reverse primer, and each round lasted around 10 cycles. From the multiplex PCR reads, TCRdb called clonotypes with MiXCR, one entry per CDR3 protein. The sample consists of about 200,000 distinct CDR3 sequences, just under 85% of them appearing once. Without any cell sorting, roughly 20-32 mg of bulk tissue yielded co-extracted RNA and DNA. The sample was tumor tissue from primary liver carcinoma. The receptors originated from a man aged 35 to 55 with primary liver carcinoma and hepatitis B virus infection.

Comments on this clonotype: Compared with germline, one end of the junction differs, possibly owing to a read error. The rearrangement joins TRBV11-2 to TRBJ2-7; D may be TRBD2 (5 bases). The CDR3 loop spans 15 amino acids. Germline V gene lookup returns CDR1 SGHAT and CDR2 FQNNGV. CDR3 loop: CASSLRWTGENERYF. The CDR3, as DNA: TGTGCAAGCAGCTTACGATGGACTGGGGAAAACGAGCGGTACTTC.

V is TRBV5-1 and J is TRBJ1-1, with D possibly being TRBD1 (6 bases). V was clipped by 10 bases and J by 1 base, with 20 bases between them. CDR1 is SGHRS and CDR2 is YFSETQ in the germline V gene. The CDR3 consists of 15 residues. The CDR3 nucleotides are TGCGCCGGCAACTCCAGGGGACGTCAGAACACTGAAGCTTTCTTT. This translates into CAGNSRGRQNTEAFF.

On this clonotype: The germline gene is not matched at one end of the junction; a read error may be the cause. This chain connects TRBV11-1 to TRBJ2-7; no clear D. CDR3 length equals 13 residues. CDR1 is SGHAT and CDR2 is FQDESV in the germline V gene (reference sequence). DNA for the CDR3: TGTGCAAGCAGTGGGAAGCGATCCTACGAGCAGTGCTTC. It translates to CASSGKRSYEQCF.

About this clonotype itself: One end of the junction does not line up with germline, which may come from a read error. This chain joins TRBV12-3 or TRBV12-4 and TRBJ1-5; D remains ambiguous. This CDR3 has 12 amino acids. This chain's CDR3 is CASSAETGLQHF. The CDR3 DNA reads TGTGCCAGCAGCGCCGAAACCGGGCTCCAGCACTTT.

To note about this clonotype: The germline gene is not matched at one end of the junction; a read error may be the cause. The V gene is TRBV11-2, the J gene TRBJ2-2, with D perhaps TRBD1 or TRBD2 (5 bases each). The CDR3 has 14 amino acids. Germline values: CDR1 SGHAT, CDR2 FQNNGV. CDR3 sequence reads: CASNTDSDTRELFF. The CDR3, as DNA: TGTGCCAGCAACACAGACTCGGACACCAGGGAGTTGTTTTTT.

Concerning this clonotype itself: A much larger clone sits a single nucleotide away, making a read error possible. The gene calls are TRBV7-8 and TRBJ2-7, with unresolved D. CDR1 is SGHVS, CDR2 FQNEAQ, per germline. CDR3 length: 13 residues. Trimming removed 5 bases from V and 4 bases from J, with 12 bases in between. The CDR3 nucleotides read TGTGCCAGCAGCCCTTCGGCGGAATACGAGCAGTACTTC. As protein: CASSPSAEYEQYF.

Note on this clonotype: This may be a read error, as it is one base from a much larger clone. V usage is TRBV7-9 and J usage is TRBJ2-1, with a possible D match to TRBD1 (5 bases). CDR1 and CDR2 from the germline V gene are SEHNR and FQNEAQ (reference sequence). There are 14 residues in the CDR3. CDR3 DNA: TGTGCCAGCAGCCTAACAGGTTTAGGCAATGGGCAGTTCTTC. Its translation: CASSLTGLGNGQFF.

Concerning this clonotype: One end of the junction does not line up with germline, which may come from a read error. V gene TRBV4-3 combines with J gene TRBJ2-3; 12 bases are a match to TRBD2. Germline loops: CDR1 LGHNA, CDR2 YSLEER. The CDR3 runs 18 residues. The CDR3 region is CASSPLPVTSGRQDTHHF. The CDR3 nucleotides are TGCGCCAGCAGCCCCCTCCCCGTTACTAGCGGGAGGCAGGATACGCATCATTTT.

Notes on this clonotype: Because the CDR3 is missing its conserved closing phenylalanine or tryptophan, this is likely a read error. It is unclear where the CDR3 begins or ends on the DNA, so no DNA is shown, and the CDR3 is as TCRdb lists it. V and J are TRBV11-2 and TRBJ2-1. The CDR3 totals 13 residues, both ends included. Germline values: CDR1 SGHAT, CDR2 FQNNGV. This CDR3 reads CVSSSELYNEHFL.

As concerns this clonotype: An end of the junction differs from the germline gene, which may be a read error. The rearrangement links TRBV5-4 to TRBJ2-2; weak D call: TRBD2 (5 bases). CDR3 length: 15 amino acids. CDR1 is SGHNT, CDR2 YYREEE, per germline (reference sequence). This CDR3 is CASSWHYFNTGELFF. CDR3 nucleotide sequence: TGTGCCAGCAGCTGGCACTACTTCAACACCGGGGAGCTATTTTTT.

A note on this clonotype: The conserved closing phenylalanine or tryptophan is absent in this CDR3, likely reflecting a read error. The chain has TRBV4-1 and TRBJ1-6; 8 positions agree with TRBD1. The germline V gene encodes CDR1 MGHRA and CDR2 YSYEKL. The CDR3 totals 15 residues. J was trimmed by 7 bases and V by 0 bases; bases with no gene match: 2. CDR3 loop: CASSQDRTGNSPLHY. In nucleotides, the CDR3 is TGCGCCAGCAGCCAAGATAGGACAGGGAATTCACCCCTCCACTAT.

The V call is TRBV5-1, the J call TRBJ2-3; TRBD2 might be the D (6 bases). The CDR3 is 16 amino acids. Trimming left V 1 base short and J 11 bases short, with 23 bases between. CDR1 SGHRS and CDR2 YFSETQ come from the germline V gene. This CDR3 is CASSLNGRTSTYRQYF. The CDR3 coding sequence is TGCGCCAGCAGCTTGAACGGGCGCACTAGCACATATAGGCAGTATTTT.

A single count supports this clonotype. Germline is not matched at one junction end, which may reflect a read error. CDR3 region: CGVLQGPPVNEQFF. The CDR3 DNA reads as TGCGGCGTATTACAGGGGCCCCCAGTTAATGAGCAGTTCTTC. This chain connects TRBV29-1 to TRBJ2-1; TRBD1 matches 7 bases. This CDR3 is built from 14 residues. Per germline, CDR1 SQVTM and CDR2 ANQGSEA.

Comments on this clonotype: At one of its ends the junction is not consistent with the germline gene, which may arise from a read error. The gene calls are TRBV11-2 and TRBJ2-5, with D perhaps being TRBD1 or TRBD2 (5 bases each). The CDR3 runs to 11 residues. Germline CDR1 SGHAT, CDR2 FQNNGV. CDR3 DNA: TGTGACAGCAGTTTGGGGGAGACCCAGCACTTC. It is translated as CDSSLGETQHF. Full variable domain (remainder filled in from reference TRBV11-2 and TRBJ2-5): EAGVAQSPRYKIIEKRQSVAFWCNPISGHATLYWYQQILGQGPKLLIQFQNNGVVDDSQLPKDRFSAERLKGVDSTLKIQPAKLEDSAVYLCDSSLGETQHFGPGTRLLVL.

Comment on this clonotype: Germline and junction disagree at one end, which may indicate a read error. This rearrangement joins TRBV4-3 to TRBJ2-1; 8 positions agree with TRBD2. This CDR3 is built from 14 residues. CDR1 is LGHNA, CDR2 YSLEER, per germline. This CDR3 reads CVSSLDTGGNEQFF. CDR3 sequence (DNA): TGCGTCAGCAGCCTGGACACGGGGGGGAATGAGCAGTTCTTC.

The chain has TRBV6-1 and TRBJ1-2; 9 bases line up with TRBD1. Germline CDR1 reads MNHNS; CDR2 reads SASEGT. Trimming cost V 10 bases and J 8 bases; bases outside gene matches: 17. This CDR3 is 15 amino acids long. CDR3 loop: CANTVSGTGSDGYTF. CDR3 sequence (DNA): TGTGCCAACACAGTTTCCGGGACAGGGTCTGACGGCTACACCTTC.

The chain employs TRBV5-1 and TRBJ2-2; 8 bases are shared with TRBD2. With V trimmed by 3 bases and J by 1 base, 8 bases remained unmatched. There are 17 residues in the CDR3. In germline, CDR1 is SGHRS, CDR2 YFSETQ. CDR3 region: CASSYGLAGGNTGELFF. For the CDR3, the DNA is TGCGCCAGCAGCTATGGACTAGCAGGAGGGAACACCGGGGAGCTGTTTTTT.

As regards this clonotype: This CDR3 is missing its conserved last phenylalanine or tryptophan, likely due to a read error. V gene TRBV6-2 or TRBV6-3 combines with J gene TRBJ2-1, with D uncertain. CDR3 length: 14 amino acids. Per the germline V gene, CDR1 is MNHEY and CDR2 is SVGEGT. Trimming stripped 2 bases from V and 11 bases from J, with 16 bases between. In DNA form, the CDR3 reads TGTGCCAGCAGTTACCTGATAGTTGGAAATCAGCAGTTCCTC. Amino acids: CASSYLIVGNQQFL.

Remarks on this clonotype: One junction end disagrees with the germline gene, perhaps due to a read error. The chain carries TRBV4-3 and TRBJ2-3; 15 nucleotides align to TRBD2. CDR1 is LGHNA, CDR2 YSLEER, per germline. This CDR3 has 19 amino acids. The CDR3, as DNA: TGCGCCAGCAGCCAAAGGGGACTAGCGGGAGGACCTAGCACAGTTACGCAGTATTTT. Encoded protein: CASSQRGLAGGPSTVTQYF.

This clonotype turned up a few times. An end of the junction does not agree with germline; a read error may underlie this. The chain employs TRBV4-2 and TRBJ2-1; the match to TRBD1 covers 7 bases. The V gene's germline CDR1 is LGHNA and CDR2 YNFKEQ. This CDR3 has 18 amino acids. The CDR3 DNA is TGTGCCAGCAGTCAAGATTGGAGGACAGGCAGAATCTACAATGAGCAGTTCTTC. Amino acids: CASSQDWRTGRIYNEQFF.

The V call is TRBV4-2, the J call TRBJ2-7; tentatively, D is TRBD1 or TRBD2 (6 bases each). Per germline, CDR1 LGHNA and CDR2 YNFKEQ. The germline V and J ends were trimmed by 2 bases and 5 bases, with 16 bases remaining between them. The CDR3 extends over 15 amino acids. The CDR3 protein is CASSQHSRRDNEQYF. The CDR3 DNA is TGTGCCAGCAGCCAACATAGCAGGAGGGACAACGAGCAGTACTTC.

As regards this clonotype: Since no conserved phenylalanine or tryptophan closes the CDR3, a read error is the likely cause. The chain uses TRBV29-1 and TRBJ1-1, with 7 bases identical to TRBD1. Germline values: CDR1 SQVTM, CDR2 ANQGSEA. The CDR3 length is 15 residues. The CDR3, as DNA: TGTAGCACCGTTGTTGTAGGGGGCTTGAACACTGAAGCTTTCATT. Protein product: CSTVVVGGLNTEAFI.

This clonotype was seen more than once but under ten times. This may be a read error, as it is one base from a much larger clone. V usage is TRBV4-2 and J usage is TRBJ2-3; TRBD2 matches at 14 bases. Germline loops: CDR1 LGHNA, CDR2 YNFKEQ. With 3 bases clipped from V and 2 bases from J, the junction kept 13 bases outside the gene matches. This CDR3 has 20 amino acids. Written as DNA, the CDR3 is TGTGCCAGCAGCCATCTCCAGGGGACTAGCGGGAGCGAACACACAGATACGCAGTATTTT. The encoded protein is CASSHLQGTSGSEHTDTQYF.

The V gene is TRBV12-3 or TRBV12-4, the J gene TRBJ1-2; D not resolved. V was shortened by 9 bases and J by 8 bases, with 19 bases between the two germline ends. This CDR3 has 13 amino acids. The CDR3 is CASCLIGLVGYTF. CDR3 nucleotides: TGTGCCAGTTGTTTAATAGGGCTAGTCGGCTACACCTTC.

To note about this clonotype: The CDR3 ends on some other residue instead of the conserved phenylalanine or tryptophan, so this is likely a read error. The gene calls are TRBV6-2 or TRBV6-3 and TRBJ1-1; weak D call: TRBD1 (6 bases). V was trimmed by 3 bases and J by 4 bases, leaving 12 bases between them. Germline V gives CDR1 MNHEY, CDR2 SVGEGT. The CDR3 has 14 residues. DNA for the CDR3: TGTGCCAGCAGTTATTCCACAGGGTTCACTGAAGCTTTCTCT. Its protein product is CASSYSTGFTEAFS.

Comments on this clonotype: No conserved phenylalanine or tryptophan is present at the end of the CDR3, so a read error is the likely explanation. The chain uses TRBV11-1 and TRBJ2-3; weak D call: TRBD2 (6 bases). This CDR3 spans 15 amino acids. CDR1 is SGHAT and CDR2 is FQDESV in the germline V gene (reference sequence). This CDR3 reads CASSLVGGSTVTQYL. CDR3 nucleotides: TGTGCCAGCAGCTTAGTGGGAGGAAGCACAGTTACGCAGTATCTT.